The TCR beta chain described here comes from a study of technical replicates of blood from a few donors. V lost 2 bases, J lost 6 bases, and 15 bases stayed unmatched. The CDR3 length is 18 residues. Germline CDR1 is SGHRS and CDR2 is YFSETQ. Profiled with immunoSEQ multiplex PCR; TCRdb holds only in-frame clones, not every one. This table holds 73,000 or so clones, about 91% found once. This receptor was obtained from a human donor in good health. Input material: T cells isolated from PBMCs. This chain joins TRBV5-1 and TRBJ2-2; 8 bases are a match to TRBD1. The DNA for the CDR3 is TGCGCCAGCAGCTTAATTCATGGAGGGCAGGGGGCCGCCGGGGAGCTGTTTTTT. Its protein is CASSLIHGGQGAAGELFF.